What follows are 19 T cell receptor beta chains derived from one specimen sequenced in a study of cytomegalovirus exposure and HLA in healthy donors (dated by TCRdb to about 2017). Library preparation was by the immunoSEQ multiplex PCR assay. For the multiplex PCR, a mixture combining 60 forward primers for TCR Vbeta segments and 13 reverse primers for TCR Jbeta segments was used. TCRdb obtained this table from immuneACCESS and retained in-frame rearrangements with V and J assigned. These tables miss some clones; where compared with another copy, unresolved V genes account for less than half of the shortfall, and the remainder is unexplained. Across this sample there are 77,000 or so clones, with approximately 71% seen only once. The ten biggest clones cover around 7% of the sample. The sample comprised PBMCs. All receptors come from a woman aged 40 to 50 in good health and CMV-seronegative.

This chain uses TRBV27 with TRBJ1-2; D not resolved. The germline V and J ends were trimmed by 2 bases and 6 bases, with 7 bases remaining between them. In germline, CDR1 is MNHEY, CDR2 SMNVEV (reference sequence). The CDR3 sequence is 12 residues long. In nucleotides, the CDR3 is TGTGCCAGCAGTTTACCAGGCAATGGCTACACCTTC. Amino acids: CASSLPGNGYTF.

As for this clone: At one end, the junction sequence differs from germline, possibly due to a read error. The J gene is TRBJ2-7, the V gene TRBV2; tentative D call: TRBD1 (7 bases). CDR1 is SNHLY, CDR2 FYNNEI, per germline. The CDR3 contains 15 residues. The chain's CDR3 is CAGSAIRGEPYEQYF. The DNA of the CDR3 is TGTGCCGGCAGTGCTATCAGGGGGGAACCCTACGAGCAGTACTTC.

The chain combines TRBV5-1 with TRBJ1-1, with a weak D call TRBD1 (6 bases). In germline, CDR1 is SGHRS, CDR2 YFSETQ. Trimming removed 3 bases at V and 5 bases at J, with 8 bases between. The CDR3 consists of 12 residues. The CDR3 protein is CASSSQGTEAFF. CDR3 nucleotides: TGCGCCAGCAGCTCTCAGGGGACTGAAGCTTTCTTT.

The rearrangement links TRBV6-1 to TRBJ2-1; D not resolved. This CDR3 is built from 14 residues. Germline V gene data show CDR1 as MNHNS and CDR2 as SASEGT. V was clipped by 1 base and J by 3 bases, with 7 bases between them. CDR3 loop: CASSEGAYYNEQFF. The CDR3 DNA reads TGTGCCAGCAGTGAAGGGGCATACTACAATGAGCAGTTCTTC.

The chain joins TRBV29-1 to TRBJ1-3; possible D gene TRBD1, 5 bases. The CDR3 contains 11 residues. Looked up from germline, CDR1 is SQVTM and CDR2 is ANQGSEA. The V and J ends lost 2 bases and 8 bases respectively, with 7 bases between them. The CDR3 loop reads CSVERGHTIYF. In nucleotides, the CDR3 is TGCAGCGTTGAAAGGGGCCACACCATATATTTT.

This clone appeared a few times. Other nucleotide sequences from this sample produce the same CDR3. This rearrangement joins TRBV11-3 to TRBJ2-7; TRBD1 matches at 7 bases. The ends lost 1 base at V and 5 bases at J; junction bases unmatched: 2. The CDR3 contains 13 residues. From germline, CDR1 is SGHNT and CDR2 YENEEA. CDR3 loop: CASSLGQGDEQYF. In DNA form, the CDR3 reads TGTGCCAGCAGCTTAGGACAGGGTGACGAGCAGTACTTC.

The gene calls are TRBV11-1 and TRBJ2-3; 7 positions match TRBD2. The CDR3 sequence is 13 residues long. V shed 8 bases and J 3 bases; nucleotides not matched to a gene: 5. Looked up from germline, CDR1 is SGHAT and CDR2 is FQDESV (reference sequence). The CDR3, as DNA: TGTGCCAGCGGGCGGGAGTTGACAGATACGCAGTATTTT. Encoded protein: CASGRELTDTQYF.

The V and J genes are TRBV29-1 and TRBJ2-7; TRBD1 matches 10 bases. The germline V gene encodes CDR1 SQVTM and CDR2 ANQGSEA. The CDR3 loop spans 12 amino acids. Trimming removed 7 bases from V and 3 bases from J; junction bases left unmatched: 3. The DNA of the CDR3 is TGCAGCGGGGGACAGGGGAGCTACGAGCAGTACTTC. It codes for CSGGQGSYEQYF.

Turning to this clone: Other DNA sequences in the sample encode the same CDR3. The chain links TRBV30 to TRBJ2-7; 7 nucleotides match TRBD1. The CDR3 runs 14 residues. Trimming took 2 bases from V and 6 from J; bases not matched to a gene: 10. From germline, CDR1 is GTSNPN and CDR2 SVGIG (reference sequence). As DNA, the CDR3 is TGTGCCTGGAGTCCCTTCCTGGGGACAGCCGAGCAGTACTTC. This codes for CAWSPFLGTAEQYF.

This rearrangement joins TRBV11-1 to TRBJ2-3; D ambiguous. CDR1 is SGHAT, CDR2 FQDESV, per germline (reference sequence). There are 16 residues in the CDR3. V was cut by 2 bases and J by 0 bases, with 12 bases left in between. The CDR3 is CASSLYLLKSTDTQYF. CDR3 DNA: TGTGCCAGCAGCTTATATCTACTAAAAAGCACAGATACGCAGTATTTT.

In this sample, this clone turned up a few times. The chain employs TRBV29-1 and TRBJ2-5, with 14 bases that match TRBD2. CDR1 and CDR2 from the germline V gene are SQVTM and ANQGSEA. The J segment lost 4 bases and the V segment lost 0 bases, leaving 4 bases of the junction unmatched. The CDR3 length is 16 residues. The CDR3 DNA is TGCAGCGTTGAAGAAGGACTAGCGGGAGGTCTAGAGACCCAGTACTTC. Encoded protein: CSVEEGLAGGLETQYF.

This clone appeared once. The rearrangement links TRBV9 to TRBJ2-5; 7 bases agree with TRBD1. CDR3 length: 13 residues. Germline-derived CDR1 and CDR2 are SGDLS and YYNGEE. V shed 3 bases and J 2 bases; nucleotides not matched to a gene: 1. The CDR3: CASSAQGQETQYF. The CDR3 DNA is TGTGCCAGCAGCGCACAGGGGCAAGAGACCCAGTACTTC.

CDR3 in amino acids: CASSSLANTDTQYF. The CDR3 region has the DNA TGTGCCAGCAGCTCACTAGCGAACACAGATACGCAGTATTTT. This chain uses TRBV7-2 with TRBJ2-3, with 7 bases fitting TRBD2. Unmatched junction bases numbered 3, after V lost 4 bases and J lost 2 bases. Germline CDR1 SGHTA, CDR2 FQGNSA. The CDR3 runs to 14 residues.

V usage is TRBV30 and J usage is TRBJ1-2; D perhaps matches TRBD1 (6 bases). The V end was cut by 2 bases, the J end by 5 bases, with 15 bases between. Germline V gene data show CDR1 as GTSNPN and CDR2 as SVGIG (reference sequence). CDR3 length equals 14 residues. In DNA, the CDR3 is TGTGCCTGGAGTACCGACAGGTCTCGTTATGGCTACACCTTC. It is translated as CAWSTDRSRYGYTF.

The genes are TRBV6-5 and TRBJ2-7; TRBD1 aligns across 8 bases. Germline CDR1 is MNHEY and CDR2 is SVGAGI. The CDR3 has 16 amino acids. J lost 4 bases, V lost 0 bases, and 8 bases had no gene match. The CDR3 protein is CASSYSRTGTLYEQYF. The DNA for the CDR3 is TGTGCCAGCAGTTACTCGAGGACAGGGACTTTATACGAGCAGTACTTC.

The chain is built from TRBV28 and TRBJ2-5, with a possible D match to TRBD1 (5 bases). This CDR3 has 15 residues. The V gene lost 2 bases and the J gene lost 2 bases, with 12 bases spanning the gap. Germline lookup yields CDR1 MDHEN and CDR2 SYDVKM. CDR3 sequence: CASSLQTVLQETQYF. The CDR3 DNA reads as TGTGCCAGCAGTTTACAGACAGTCCTACAAGAGACCCAGTACTTC.

The chain joins TRBV6-5 to TRBJ1-1; D may be TRBD1 (6 bases). V was shortened by 6 bases and J by 3 bases, with 17 bases between the two germline ends. The V gene's germline CDR1 is MNHEY and CDR2 SVGAGI. This CDR3 contains 15 residues. The CDR3 here is CASRATRTAYTEAFF. The CDR3 DNA reads TGTGCCAGCAGGGCGACGAGGACAGCATACACTGAAGCTTTCTTT.

The J gene is TRBJ2-1, the V gene TRBV7-3; 8 nucleotides align to TRBD2. Trimming took 4 bases from V and 7 from J; bases not matched to a gene: 6. The CDR3 consists of 14 residues. Germline assignment: CDR1 SGHTA and CDR2 FQGTGA. CDR3 sequence: CASSSPGLVNEQFF. CDR3 in DNA: TGTGCCAGCAGCTCGCCGGGACTAGTAAATGAGCAGTTCTTC.

V usage is TRBV5-1 and J usage is TRBJ1-5, with no clear D. Germline V CDR1 and CDR2: SGHRS, YFSETQ. Trimming shortened V by 0 bases and J by 4 bases, and 14 bases separated the two germline ends. The CDR3 runs to 16 residues. This chain's CDR3 is CASSLEGVVGNQPQHF. For the CDR3, the DNA is TGCGCCAGCAGCTTGGAGGGAGTCGTTGGAAATCAGCCCCAGCATTTT. Variable domain in full (rest from reference TRBV5-1 and TRBJ1-5): KAGVTQTPRYLIKTRGQQVTLSCSPISGHRSVSWYQQTPGQGLQFLFEYFSETQRNKGNFPGRFSGRQFSNSRSEMNVSTLELGDSALYLCASSLEGVVGNQPQHFGDGTRLSIL.